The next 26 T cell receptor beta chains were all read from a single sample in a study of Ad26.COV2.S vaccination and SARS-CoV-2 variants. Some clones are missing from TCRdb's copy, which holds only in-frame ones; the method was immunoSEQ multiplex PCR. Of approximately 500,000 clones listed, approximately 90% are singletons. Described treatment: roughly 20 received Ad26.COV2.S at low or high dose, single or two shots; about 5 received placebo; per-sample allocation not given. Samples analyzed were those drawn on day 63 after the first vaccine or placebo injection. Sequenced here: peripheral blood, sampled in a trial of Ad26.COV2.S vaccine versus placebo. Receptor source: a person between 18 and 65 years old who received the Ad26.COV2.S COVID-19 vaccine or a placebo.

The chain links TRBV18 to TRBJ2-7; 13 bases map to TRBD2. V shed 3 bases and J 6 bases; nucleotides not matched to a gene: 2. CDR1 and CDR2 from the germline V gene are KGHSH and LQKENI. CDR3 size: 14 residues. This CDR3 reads CASSPGLAGAEQYF. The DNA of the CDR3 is TGTGCCAGCTCACCCGGACTAGCGGGAGCCGAGCAGTACTTC.

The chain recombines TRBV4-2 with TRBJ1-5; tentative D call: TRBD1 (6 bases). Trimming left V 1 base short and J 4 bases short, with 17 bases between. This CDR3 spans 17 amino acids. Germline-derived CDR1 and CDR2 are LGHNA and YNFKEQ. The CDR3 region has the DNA TGTGCCAGCAGCCAAGGGGGGGCCGGGGGGAGGAATCAGCCCCAGCATTTT. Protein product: CASSQGGAGGRNQPQHF.

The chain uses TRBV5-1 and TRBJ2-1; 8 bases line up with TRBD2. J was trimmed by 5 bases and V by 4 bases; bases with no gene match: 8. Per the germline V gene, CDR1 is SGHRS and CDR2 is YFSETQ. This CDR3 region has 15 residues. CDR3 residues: CASSGAGSGNNEQFF. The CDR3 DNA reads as TGCGCCAGCAGCGGGGCGGGTAGCGGGAACAATGAGCAGTTCTTC.

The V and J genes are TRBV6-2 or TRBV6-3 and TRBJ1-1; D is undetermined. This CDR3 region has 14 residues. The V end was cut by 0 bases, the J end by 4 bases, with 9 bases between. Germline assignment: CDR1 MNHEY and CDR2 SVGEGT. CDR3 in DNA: TGTGCCAGCAGTTACTCCGAACTCGGCACTGAAGCTTTCTTT. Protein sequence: CASSYSELGTEAFF.

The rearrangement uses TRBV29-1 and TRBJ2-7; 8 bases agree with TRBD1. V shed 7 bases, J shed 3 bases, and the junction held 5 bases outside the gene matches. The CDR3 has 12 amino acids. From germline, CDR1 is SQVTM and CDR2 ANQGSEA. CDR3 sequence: CSAAGTGYEQYF. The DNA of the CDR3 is TGCAGCGCCGCCGGGACAGGCTACGAGCAGTACTTC.

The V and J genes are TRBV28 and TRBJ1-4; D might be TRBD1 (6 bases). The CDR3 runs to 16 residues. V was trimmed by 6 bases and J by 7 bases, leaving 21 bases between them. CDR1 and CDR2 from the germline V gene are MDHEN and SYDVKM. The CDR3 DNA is TGTGCCAGCAGGCCAACAGGGAGGGGAGTCGGTGAAAAACTGTTTTTT. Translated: CASRPTGRGVGEKLFF.

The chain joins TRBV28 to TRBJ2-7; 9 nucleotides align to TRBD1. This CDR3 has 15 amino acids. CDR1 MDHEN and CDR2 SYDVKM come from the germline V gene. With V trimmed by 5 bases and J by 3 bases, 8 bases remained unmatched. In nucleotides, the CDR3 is TGTGCCAGCAGTCCGACGACAGGGGGACACTACGAGCAGTACTTC. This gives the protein CASSPTTGGHYEQYF.

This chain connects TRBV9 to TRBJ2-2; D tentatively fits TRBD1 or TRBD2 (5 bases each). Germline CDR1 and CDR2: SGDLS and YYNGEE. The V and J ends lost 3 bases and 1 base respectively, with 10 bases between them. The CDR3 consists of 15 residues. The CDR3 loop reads CASSAGTVNTGELFF. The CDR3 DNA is TGTGCCAGCAGCGCCGGGACCGTGAACACCGGGGAGCTGTTTTTT.

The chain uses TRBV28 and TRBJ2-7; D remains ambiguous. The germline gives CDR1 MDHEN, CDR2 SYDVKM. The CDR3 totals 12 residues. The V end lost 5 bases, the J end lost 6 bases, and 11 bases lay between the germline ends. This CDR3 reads CASSLPASEQYF. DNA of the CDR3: TGTGCCAGCAGTCTTCCCGCCTCCGAGCAGTACTTC.

CDR3 in amino acids: CASSQQRQGPYEQYF. As DNA, the CDR3 is TGCGCCAGCAGCCAACAACGACAGGGCCCTTACGAGCAGTACTTC. V is TRBV4-3 and J is TRBJ2-7; 7 bases match TRBD1. The J segment lost 4 bases and the V segment lost 2 bases, leaving 8 bases of the junction unmatched. CDR3 length: 15 residues. CDR1 and CDR2 from the germline V gene are LGHNA and YSLEER.

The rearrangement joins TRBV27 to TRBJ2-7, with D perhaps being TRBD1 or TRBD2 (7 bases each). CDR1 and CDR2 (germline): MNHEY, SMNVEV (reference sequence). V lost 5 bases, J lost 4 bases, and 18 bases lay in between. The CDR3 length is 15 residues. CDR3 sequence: CASSRPGGLRYEQYF. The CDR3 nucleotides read TGTGCCAGCAGTCGACCAGGGGGACTAAGATACGAGCAGTACTTC.

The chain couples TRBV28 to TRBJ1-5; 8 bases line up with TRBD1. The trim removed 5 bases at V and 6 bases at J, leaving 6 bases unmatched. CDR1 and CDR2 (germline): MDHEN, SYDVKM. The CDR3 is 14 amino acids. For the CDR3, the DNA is TGTGCCAGCAGTCCGGACAGGGAGGCTCAGCCCCAGCATTTT. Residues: CASSPDREAQPQHF.

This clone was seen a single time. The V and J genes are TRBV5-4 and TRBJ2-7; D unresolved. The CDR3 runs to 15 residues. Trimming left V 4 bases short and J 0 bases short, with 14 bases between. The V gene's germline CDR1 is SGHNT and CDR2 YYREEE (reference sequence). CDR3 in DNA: TGTGCCAGCAGCCCCGAGCCGGTAAGCTCCTACGAGCAGTACTTC. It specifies CASSPEPVSSYEQYF.

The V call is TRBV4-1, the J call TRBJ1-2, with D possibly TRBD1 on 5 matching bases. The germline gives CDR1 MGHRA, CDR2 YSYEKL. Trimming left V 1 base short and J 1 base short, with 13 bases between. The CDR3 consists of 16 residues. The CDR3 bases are TGCGCCAGCAGCCAAGTCAGAAAACAGGATAACTATGGCTACACCTTC. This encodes CASSQVRKQDNYGYTF.

The DNA of the CDR3 is TGTGCCAGCGACCTTAAGACGAACACTGAAGCTTTCTTT. It translates to CASDLKTNTEAFF. This chain connects TRBV2 to TRBJ1-1, with unresolved D. V was clipped by 8 bases and J by 1 base, with 11 bases between them. The CDR3 runs to 13 residues. Germline values: CDR1 SNHLY, CDR2 FYNNEI.

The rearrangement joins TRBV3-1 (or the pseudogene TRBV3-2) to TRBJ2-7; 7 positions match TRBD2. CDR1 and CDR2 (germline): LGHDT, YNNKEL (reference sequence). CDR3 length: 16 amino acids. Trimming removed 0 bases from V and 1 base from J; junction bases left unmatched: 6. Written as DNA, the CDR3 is TGTGCCAGCAGCCAAGAGGTGGGAGGGCCGTCCTACGAGCAGTACTTC. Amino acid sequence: CASSQEVGGPSYEQYF.

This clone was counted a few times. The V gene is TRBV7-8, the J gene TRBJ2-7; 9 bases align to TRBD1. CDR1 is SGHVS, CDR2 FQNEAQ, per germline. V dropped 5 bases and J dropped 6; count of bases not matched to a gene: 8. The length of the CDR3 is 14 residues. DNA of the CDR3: TGTGCCAGCAGCACCGGGACAGGGTCCCTCGAGCAGTACTTC. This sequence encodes CASSTGTGSLEQYF.

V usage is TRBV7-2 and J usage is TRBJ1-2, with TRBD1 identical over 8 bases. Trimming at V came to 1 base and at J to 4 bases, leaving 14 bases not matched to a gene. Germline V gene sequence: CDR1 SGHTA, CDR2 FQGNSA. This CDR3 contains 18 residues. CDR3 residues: CASSLVVPGGVFAYGYTF. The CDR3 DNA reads TGTGCCAGCAGCTTAGTTGTTCCAGGGGGCGTATTTGCCTATGGCTACACCTTC.

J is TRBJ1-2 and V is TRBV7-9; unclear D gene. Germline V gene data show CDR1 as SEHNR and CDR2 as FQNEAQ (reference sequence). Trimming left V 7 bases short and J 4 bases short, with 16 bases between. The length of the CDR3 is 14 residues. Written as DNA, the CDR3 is TGTGCCAGCAACCGCCCGGACTCCTCCTATGGCTACACCTTC. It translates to CASNRPDSSYGYTF.

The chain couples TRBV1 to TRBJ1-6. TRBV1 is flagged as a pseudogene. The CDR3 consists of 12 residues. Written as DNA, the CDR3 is TGCACCAGCAGCCCGCCGGGGGAGACATTAGGGTTT. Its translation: CTSSPPGETLGF.

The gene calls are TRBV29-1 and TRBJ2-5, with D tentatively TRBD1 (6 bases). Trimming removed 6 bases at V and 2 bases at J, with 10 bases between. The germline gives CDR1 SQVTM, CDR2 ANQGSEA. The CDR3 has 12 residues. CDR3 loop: CSVGQIQETQYF. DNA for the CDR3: TGCAGCGTCGGACAGATACAAGAGACCCAGTACTTC.

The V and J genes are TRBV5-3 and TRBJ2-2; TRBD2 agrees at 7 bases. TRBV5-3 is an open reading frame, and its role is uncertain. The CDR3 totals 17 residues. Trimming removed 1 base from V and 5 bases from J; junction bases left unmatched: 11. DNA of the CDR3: TGTGCCAGAAGCTTGACGGTTGGGGGACTAAGAACCGGGGAGCTGTTTTTT. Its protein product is CARSLTVGGLRTGELFF.

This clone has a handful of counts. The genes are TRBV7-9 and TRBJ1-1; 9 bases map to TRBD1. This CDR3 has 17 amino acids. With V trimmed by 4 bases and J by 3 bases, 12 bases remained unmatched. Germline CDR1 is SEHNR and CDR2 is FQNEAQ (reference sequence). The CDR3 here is CASSSPGQGFLYTEAFF. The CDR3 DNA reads TGTGCCAGCAGCTCGCCGGGACAGGGATTTTTGTACACTGAAGCTTTCTTT.

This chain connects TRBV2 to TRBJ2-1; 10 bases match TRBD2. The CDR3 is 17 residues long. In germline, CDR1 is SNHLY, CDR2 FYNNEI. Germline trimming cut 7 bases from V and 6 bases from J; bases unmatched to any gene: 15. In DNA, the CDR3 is TGTGCCAGCACCCTAGGACTAGCGGTTGGGGTAGGCAATGAGCAGTTCTTC. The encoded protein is CASTLGLAVGVGNEQFF.

DNA of the CDR3: TGTGCCAGCAACAGGGGGGATACCTACGAGCAGTACTTC. Amino acid sequence: CASNRGDTYEQYF. The chain is built from TRBV28 and TRBJ2-7, with 8 bases identical to TRBD1. V shed 7 bases, J shed 2 bases, and the junction held 4 bases outside the gene matches. CDR3 length: 13 amino acids. Germline CDR1 and CDR2: MDHEN and SYDVKM.

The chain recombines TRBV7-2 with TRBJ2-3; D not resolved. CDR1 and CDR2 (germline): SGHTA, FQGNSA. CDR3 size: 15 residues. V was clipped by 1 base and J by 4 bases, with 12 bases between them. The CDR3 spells CASSLGSGQADTQYF. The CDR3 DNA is TGTGCCAGCAGCTTAGGCTCCGGGCAGGCAGATACGCAGTATTTT. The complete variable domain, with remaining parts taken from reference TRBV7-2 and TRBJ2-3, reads GAGVSQSPSNKVTEKGKDVELRCDPISGHTALYWYRQSLGQGLEFLIYFQGNSAPDKSGLPSDRFSAERTGGSVSTLTIQRTQQEDSAVYLCASSLGSGQADTQYFGPGTRLTVL.